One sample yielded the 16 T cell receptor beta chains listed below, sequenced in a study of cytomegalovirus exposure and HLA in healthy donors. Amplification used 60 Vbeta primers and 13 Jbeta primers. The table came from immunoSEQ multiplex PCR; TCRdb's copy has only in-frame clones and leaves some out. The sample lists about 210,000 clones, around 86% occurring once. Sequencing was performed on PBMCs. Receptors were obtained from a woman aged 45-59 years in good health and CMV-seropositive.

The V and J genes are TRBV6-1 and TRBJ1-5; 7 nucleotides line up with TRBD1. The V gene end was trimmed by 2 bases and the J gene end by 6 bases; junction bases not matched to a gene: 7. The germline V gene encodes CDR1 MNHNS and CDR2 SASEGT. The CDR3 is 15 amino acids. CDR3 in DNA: TGTGCCAGCAGTGAATCGGACAGGTTGGGTCAGCCCCAGCATTTT. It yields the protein CASSESDRLGQPQHF.

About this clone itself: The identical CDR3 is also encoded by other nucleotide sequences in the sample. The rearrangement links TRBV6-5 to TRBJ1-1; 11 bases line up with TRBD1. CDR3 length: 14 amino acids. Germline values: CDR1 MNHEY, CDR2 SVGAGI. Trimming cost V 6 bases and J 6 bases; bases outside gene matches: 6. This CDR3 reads CASSYRGQGAEAFF. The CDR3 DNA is TGTGCCAGCAGCTACCGGGGACAGGGGGCTGAAGCTTTCTTT.

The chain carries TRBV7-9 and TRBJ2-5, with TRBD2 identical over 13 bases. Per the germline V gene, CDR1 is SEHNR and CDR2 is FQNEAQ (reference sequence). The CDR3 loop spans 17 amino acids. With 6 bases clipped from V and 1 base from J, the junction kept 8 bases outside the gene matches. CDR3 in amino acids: CASSSPTSGGSQETQYF. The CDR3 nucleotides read TGTGCCAGCAGTTCCCCGACTAGCGGGGGGTCCCAAGAGACCCAGTACTTC.

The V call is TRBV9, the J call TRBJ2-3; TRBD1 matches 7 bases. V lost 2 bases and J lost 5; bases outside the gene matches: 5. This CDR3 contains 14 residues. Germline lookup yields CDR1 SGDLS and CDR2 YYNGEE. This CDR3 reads CASSVGTAEDTQYF. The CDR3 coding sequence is TGTGCCAGCAGCGTGGGGACAGCAGAAGATACGCAGTATTTT.

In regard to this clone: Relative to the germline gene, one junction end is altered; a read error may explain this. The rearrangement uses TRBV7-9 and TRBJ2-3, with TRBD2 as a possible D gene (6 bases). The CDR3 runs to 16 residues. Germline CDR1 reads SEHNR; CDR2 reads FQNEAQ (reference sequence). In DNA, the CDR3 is TGTTCCAGCAGCTTAGTCCGGGGGAGTTCTAGGGATACGCAGTATTTT. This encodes CSSSLVRGSSRDTQYF.

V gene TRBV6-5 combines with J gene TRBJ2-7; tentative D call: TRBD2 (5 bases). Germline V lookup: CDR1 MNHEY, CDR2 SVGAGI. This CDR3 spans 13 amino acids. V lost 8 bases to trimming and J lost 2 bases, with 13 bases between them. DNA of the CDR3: TGTGCCAGCGAGAGGGCAGAGGCCTACGAGCAGTACTTC. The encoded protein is CASERAEAYEQYF.

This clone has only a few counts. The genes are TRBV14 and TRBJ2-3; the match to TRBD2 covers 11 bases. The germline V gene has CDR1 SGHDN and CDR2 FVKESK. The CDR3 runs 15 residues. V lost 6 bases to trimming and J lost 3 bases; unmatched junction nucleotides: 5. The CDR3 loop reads CASSWTSGRTDTQYF. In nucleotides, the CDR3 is TGTGCCAGCAGTTGGACTAGCGGGCGGACAGATACGCAGTATTTT.

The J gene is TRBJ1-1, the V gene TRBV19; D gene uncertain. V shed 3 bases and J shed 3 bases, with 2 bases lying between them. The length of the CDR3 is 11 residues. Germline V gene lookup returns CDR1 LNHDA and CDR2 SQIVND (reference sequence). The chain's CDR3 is CASSIDTEAFF. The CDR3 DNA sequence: TGTGCCAGTAGTATCGACACTGAAGCTTTCTTT.

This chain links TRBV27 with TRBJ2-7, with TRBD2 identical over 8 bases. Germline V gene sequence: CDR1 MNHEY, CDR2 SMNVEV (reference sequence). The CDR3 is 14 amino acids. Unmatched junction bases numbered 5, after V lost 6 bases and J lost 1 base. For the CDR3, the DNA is TGTGCCAGCAGGCCGAGCGGGGGATCCTACGAGCAGTACTTC. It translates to CASRPSGGSYEQYF.

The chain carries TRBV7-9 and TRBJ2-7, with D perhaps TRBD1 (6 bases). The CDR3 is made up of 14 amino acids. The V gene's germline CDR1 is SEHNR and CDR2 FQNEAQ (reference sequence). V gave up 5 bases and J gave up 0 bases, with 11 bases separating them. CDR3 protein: CASSPRTDSYEQYF. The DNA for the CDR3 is TGTGCCAGCAGCCCGCGGACAGACTCCTACGAGCAGTACTTC.

The CDR3 here is CASSIGGRPGTQYF. The CDR3 DNA reads TGTGCCAGTAGTATCGGCGGCCGCCCGGGAACCCAGTACTTC. The gene calls are TRBV19 and TRBJ2-5, with D tentatively TRBD2 (5 bases). Germline V gene lookup returns CDR1 LNHDA and CDR2 SQIVND (reference sequence). The CDR3 totals 14 residues. V shed 3 bases and J shed 8 bases, with 16 bases lying between them. The whole variable domain, remainder taken from reference TRBV19 and TRBJ2-5, is DGGITQSPKYLFRKEGQNVTLSCEQNLNHDAMYWYRQDPGQGLRLIYYSQIVNDFQKGDIAEGYSVSREKKESFPLTVTSAQKNPTAFYLCASSIGGRPGTQYFGPGTRLLVL.

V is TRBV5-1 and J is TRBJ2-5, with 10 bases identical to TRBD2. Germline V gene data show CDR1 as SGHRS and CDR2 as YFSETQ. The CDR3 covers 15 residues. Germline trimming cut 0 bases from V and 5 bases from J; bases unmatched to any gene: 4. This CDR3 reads CASSLVAGGGETQYF. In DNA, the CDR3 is TGCGCCAGCAGCTTGGTAGCGGGGGGAGGCGAGACCCAGTACTTC. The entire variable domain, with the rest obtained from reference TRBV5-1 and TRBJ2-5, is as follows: KAGVTQTPRYLIKTRGQQVTLSCSPISGHRSVSWYQQTPGQGLQFLFEYFSETQRNKGNFPGRFSGRQFSNSRSEMNVSTLELGDSALYLCASSLVAGGGETQYFGPGTRLLVL.

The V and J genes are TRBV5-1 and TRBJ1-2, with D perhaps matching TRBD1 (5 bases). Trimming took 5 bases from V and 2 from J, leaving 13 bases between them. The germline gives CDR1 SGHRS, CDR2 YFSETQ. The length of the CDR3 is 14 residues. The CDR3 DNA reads TGCGCCAGCAGTCCCCTTCAGGGAAACTATGGCTACACCTTC. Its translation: CASSPLQGNYGYTF.

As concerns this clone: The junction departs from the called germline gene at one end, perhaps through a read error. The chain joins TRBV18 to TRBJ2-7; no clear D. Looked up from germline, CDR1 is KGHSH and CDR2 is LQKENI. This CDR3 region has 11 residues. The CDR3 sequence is CASSGSYGQYF. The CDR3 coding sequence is TGTGCCAGCTCAGGTTCCTACGGGCAGTACTTC.

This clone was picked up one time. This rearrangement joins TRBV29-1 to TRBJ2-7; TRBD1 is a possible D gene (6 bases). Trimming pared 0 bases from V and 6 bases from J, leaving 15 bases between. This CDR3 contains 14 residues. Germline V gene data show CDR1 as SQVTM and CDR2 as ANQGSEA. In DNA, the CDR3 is TGCAGCGTTGAAGAGACGACAGGTCCTGCCGAGCAGTACTTC. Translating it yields CSVEETTGPAEQYF.

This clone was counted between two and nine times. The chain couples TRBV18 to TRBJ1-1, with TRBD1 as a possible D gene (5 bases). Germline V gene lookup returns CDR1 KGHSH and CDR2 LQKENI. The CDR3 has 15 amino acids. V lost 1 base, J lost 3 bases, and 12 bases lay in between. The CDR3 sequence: CASSPRLGGDTEAFF. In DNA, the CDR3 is TGTGCCAGCTCACCACGGCTCGGGGGAGACACTGAAGCTTTCTTT.